The next 5 T cell receptor beta chains were all read from a single sample in a study of blood T cell repertoires in COVID-19. TCRdb keeps only in-frame clones here, not all; method: immunoSEQ multiplex PCR. Of about 320,000 clones in the sample, 85% were seen once. Sequencing was performed on peripheral blood. The receptors were gathered from a human donor in a cohort sampled during active COVID-19.

The rearrangement uses TRBV30 and TRBJ1-1; 7 bases align to TRBD1. Unmatched junction bases numbered 9, after V lost 1 base and J lost 1 base. The CDR3 is 16 residues long. Germline values: CDR1 GTSNPN, CDR2 SVGIG (reference sequence). In nucleotides, the CDR3 is TGTGCCTGGAGTGCGGGACACGGGACAGCGAACACTGAAGCTTTCTTT. This sequence encodes CAWSAGHGTANTEAFF.

The V call is TRBV7-9, the J call TRBJ1-5, with a possible D match to TRBD1 (5 bases). Germline V CDR1 and CDR2: SEHNR, FQNEAQ (reference sequence). This CDR3 is 14 amino acids long. The V end lost 1 base, the J end lost 4 bases, and 8 bases lay between the germline ends. CDR3 sequence (DNA): TGTGCCAGCAGCTTAGAGGGGAATAATCAGCCCCAGCATTTT. Its translation is CASSLEGNNQPQHF.

The J gene is TRBJ2-7, the V gene TRBV11-2, with TRBD2 matching 12 bases. This CDR3 region has 16 residues. V trimming: 2 bases; J trimming: 0 bases; junction bases outside the gene matches: 2. The germline CDR1 and CDR2 sequences are SGHAT and FQNNGV. Here the CDR3 DNA reads TGTGCCAGCAGCTTAACTAGCGGGGGGTCCTCCTACGAGCAGTACTTC. This encodes CASSLTSGGSSYEQYF.

The rearrangement uses TRBV2 and TRBJ2-2; TRBD1 aligns across 10 bases. CDR3 length: 16 residues. The germline gives CDR1 SNHLY, CDR2 FYNNEI. The J segment lost 6 bases and the V segment lost 4 bases, leaving 8 bases of the junction unmatched. In DNA form, the CDR3 reads TGTGCCAGCAGTGGGCGACAGGGGGCTCGCCCCGGGGAGCTGTTTTTT. Its protein product is CASSGRQGARPGELFF.

A single count supports this clone. The V gene is TRBV12-5, the J gene TRBJ2-1; 8 nucleotides agree with TRBD1. The CDR3 spans 16 residues. Unmatched junction bases numbered 7, after V lost 1 base and J lost 5 bases. Germline loops: CDR1 LGHNT, CDR2 FRNRAP. The CDR3 DNA reads as TGTGCTAGTGGTTTGGGCAGAGGGGGACAGGACAATGAGCAGTTCTTC. It codes for CASGLGRGGQDNEQFF.